The 21 T cell receptor beta chains reported below all come from one sample, sequenced in a study of blood T cell repertoires in COVID-19. The method was immunoSEQ multiplex PCR; TCRdb's version includes in-frame clones alone and lacks a portion of them. The sample records 210,000 or so clones, about 87% being singletons. The sample taken for sequencing was peripheral blood. The receptors originated from a man aged 30 to 45 with COVID-19, enrolled during active disease.

The V gene is TRBV7-2, the J gene TRBJ1-6; TRBD1 matches 9 bases. The germline V gene has CDR1 SGHTA and CDR2 FQGNSA. Unmatched junction bases numbered 11, after V lost 5 bases and J lost 9 bases. The CDR3 has 16 residues. The CDR3 DNA is TGTGCCAGCAGCCCCAGACAGGGGGTTTCATCTTCACCCCTCCACTTT. The encoded protein is CASSPRQGVSSSPLHF.

V gene TRBV27 combines with J gene TRBJ1-2; D call uncertain. Germline V gene lookup returns CDR1 MNHEY and CDR2 SMNVEV (reference sequence). V lost 3 bases to trimming and J lost 0 bases, with 5 bases between them. The CDR3 extends over 13 amino acids. CDR3 sequence reads: CASSLASNYGYTF. In DNA form, the CDR3 reads TGTGCCAGCAGTTTGGCATCTAACTATGGCTACACCTTC.

This clone was observed once. The chain recombines TRBV5-4 with TRBJ1-1, with 8 bases that match TRBD1. The CDR3 runs 17 residues. Germline-derived CDR1 and CDR2 are SGHNT and YYREEE (reference sequence). Unmatched junction bases numbered 12, after V lost 4 bases and J lost 1 base. In DNA form, the CDR3 reads TGTGCCAGCAGCCCACTGAGGCAGGGGGCCCGGAACACTGAAGCTTTCTTT. It encodes CASSPLRQGARNTEAFF. The variable domain in full, with the rest retrieved from reference TRBV5-4 and TRBJ1-1, is ETGVTQSPTHLIKTRGQQVTLRCSSQSGHNTVSWYQQALGQGPQFIFQYYREEENGRGNFPPRFSGLQFPNYSSELNVNALELDDSALYLCASSPLRQGARNTEAFFGQGTRLTVV.

The chain is built from TRBV28 and TRBJ1-4, with 9 bases that match TRBD1. V was pared by 6 bases and J by 4 bases, with 9 bases of the junction left unmatched. Germline values: CDR1 MDHEN, CDR2 SYDVKM. The CDR3 length is 16 residues. Here the CDR3 DNA reads TGTGCCAGCAGCGGAACCAACAGGGGGCTTAATGAAAAACTGTTTTTT. Translating gives CASSGTNRGLNEKLFF.

This clone was detected once. The CDR3 protein is CASSGQTGGFTEAFF. As DNA, the CDR3 is TGTGCCAGCAGCGGTCAGACAGGAGGCTTTACTGAAGCTTTCTTT. The chain recombines TRBV9 with TRBJ1-1, with D tentatively TRBD1 (6 bases). The CDR3 length is 15 residues. Germline V gene sequence: CDR1 SGDLS, CDR2 YYNGEE. The V and J ends lost 3 bases and 5 bases respectively, with 17 bases between them.

The chain links TRBV7-3 to TRBJ1-1; D unresolved. Germline V CDR1 and CDR2: SGHTA, FQGTGA. The ends were cut back, 1 base at V and 2 bases at J, with 14 bases in the middle. This CDR3 comprises 16 residues. CDR3 in DNA: TGTGCCAGCAGCTTAAACGTCCCCGGGGAAAACACTGAAGCTTTCTTT. Translated: CASSLNVPGENTEAFF.

The V gene is TRBV19, the J gene TRBJ2-3; D unresolved. Germline V gene data show CDR1 as LNHDA and CDR2 as SQIVND (reference sequence). V was clipped by 3 bases and J by 0 bases, with 19 bases between them. This CDR3 has 18 residues. The CDR3 sequence: CASSIDLESVPSTDTQYF. The CDR3 DNA follows: TGTGCCAGTAGTATCGATCTGGAGAGTGTGCCTAGCACAGATACGCAGTATTTT.

This clone was seen only a few times. The CDR3 region is CASSRIPDRNSPLHF. The CDR3 DNA follows: TGTGCCAGCAGCCGGATTCCGGACAGAAATTCACCCCTCCACTTT. The chain couples TRBV21-1 to TRBJ1-6; no check of the table's D call, TRBD1, against the DNA was made. TRBV21-1 is marked as a pseudogene. This CDR3 has 15 residues.

J is TRBJ1-5 and V is TRBV6-5, with unresolved D. The germline CDR1 and CDR2 sequences are MNHEY and SVGAGI. CDR3 length equals 15 residues. Trimming stripped 4 bases from V and 6 bases from J, with 16 bases between. CDR3 nucleotide sequence: TGTGCCAGCAGTTCCAAACGGGGAGTGGGTCAGCCCCAGCATTTT. Protein: CASSSKRGVGQPQHF.

This clone came up a few times. The rearrangement links TRBV13 to TRBJ1-2; no clear D. Germline V gives CDR1 PRHDT, CDR2 FYEKMQ (reference sequence). CDR3 length equals 18 residues. Trimming stripped 4 bases from V and 0 bases from J, with 21 bases between. This CDR3 reads CASSYRASVGGANYGYTF. CDR3 sequence (DNA): TGTGCCAGCAGCTACCGCGCCTCGGTAGGCGGCGCTAACTATGGCTACACCTTC.

The genes are TRBV12-3 or TRBV12-4 and TRBJ1-3; D remains unclear. CDR3 size: 12 residues. V dropped 3 bases and J dropped 5 bases, with 5 bases sitting between them. CDR3 loop: CASSFIRNTIYF. The CDR3 region has the DNA TGTGCCAGCAGTTTCATCAGAAACACCATATATTTT.

The gene calls are TRBV28 and TRBJ2-3, with 10 bases fitting TRBD2. Trimming removed 3 bases from V and 2 bases from J; junction bases left unmatched: 8. The CDR3 spans 17 residues. From germline, CDR1 is MDHEN and CDR2 SYDVKM. This CDR3 reads CASSFPALAGDTDTQYF. The CDR3 DNA reads TGTGCCAGCAGTTTCCCCGCCCTAGCGGGGGACACAGATACGCAGTATTTT.

The rearrangement joins TRBV7-2 to TRBJ1-3; D is perhaps TRBD1 (5 bases). CDR3 length: 14 amino acids. Trimming took 3 bases from V and 1 from J, leaving 7 bases between them. Per the germline V gene, CDR1 is SGHTA and CDR2 is FQGNSA. The DNA for the CDR3 is TGTGCCAGCAGCTTCGGGACTTCTGGAAACACCATATATTTT. As protein: CASSFGTSGNTIYF. The full variable domain, completed using reference TRBV7-2 and TRBJ1-3, is GAGVSQSPSNKVTEKGKDVELRCDPISGHTALYWYRQSLGQGLEFLIYFQGNSAPDKSGLPSDRFSAERTGGSVSTLTIQRTQQEDSAVYLCASSFGTSGNTIYFGEGSWLTVV.

The chain combines TRBV9 with TRBJ2-5; a weak D match, TRBD1 (6 bases). Trimming cost V 2 bases and J 4 bases, with 12 bases left between them. The length of the CDR3 is 14 residues. Germline CDR1 SGDLS, CDR2 YYNGEE. The CDR3 spells CASSVSNRVETQYF. As DNA, the CDR3 is TGTGCCAGCAGCGTCTCGAACAGGGTAGAGACCCAGTACTTC.

V is TRBV10-1 and J is TRBJ2-2; D not certain. CDR3 length equals 12 residues. Germline V CDR1 and CDR2: WNHNN, SYGVQD (reference sequence). Trimming removed 5 bases at V and 4 bases at J, with 5 bases between. The CDR3 is CASSSVTGELFF. DNA for the CDR3: TGCGCCAGCAGTTCCGTCACCGGGGAGCTGTTTTTT.

This sequence joins TRBV7-3 and TRBJ1-2; D is unresolved. Trimming left V 1 base short and J 8 bases short, with 11 bases between. Looked up from germline, CDR1 is SGHTA and CDR2 is FQGTGA. CDR3 size: 13 residues. DNA of the CDR3: TGTGCCAGCAGCTTAAGGGCGAGCTGGGGCTACACCTTC. It translates to CASSLRASWGYTF.

The rearrangement joins TRBV11-2 to TRBJ1-1; 9 bases map to TRBD1. The V segment lost 3 bases and the J segment 1 base; nucleotides outside the gene matches: 9. This CDR3 spans 17 amino acids. Germline CDR1 and CDR2: SGHAT and FQNNGV. CDR3 bases: TGTGCCAGCAGCTTCACAGGGGGCTGGGGGCAGAACACTGAAGCTTTCTTT. Its protein is CASSFTGGWGQNTEAFF.

The rearrangement links TRBV6-5 to TRBJ1-1; a possible D gene is TRBD1 (5 bases). The CDR3 is made up of 16 amino acids. CDR1 and CDR2 (germline): MNHEY, SVGAGI. Deletions cut 0 bases from V and 1 base from J, with 12 bases between. DNA for the CDR3: TGTGCCAGCAGTTACTCGTCATCGGGGGGGAACACTGAAGCTTTCTTT. Translating it yields CASSYSSSGGNTEAFF.

The chain employs TRBV4-3 and TRBJ1-2; tentatively, D is TRBD1 (5 bases). The CDR3 totals 16 residues. Trimming pared 1 base from V and 6 bases from J, leaving 18 bases between. Germline CDR1 is LGHNA and CDR2 is YSLEER. The CDR3 nucleotides are TGCGCCAGCAGCCAAGTTGGGGCCCGGGCACTACATGGCTACACCTTC. Its protein product is CASSQVGARALHGYTF.

V is TRBV5-1 and J is TRBJ2-1, with 10 bases identical to TRBD2. CDR1 and CDR2 (germline): SGHRS, YFSETQ. The CDR3 totals 17 residues. V lost 0 bases to trimming and J lost 3 bases; unmatched junction nucleotides: 6. The CDR3 here is CASSLGASGSFYNEQFF. In DNA form, the CDR3 reads TGCGCCAGCAGCTTGGGGGCTAGCGGGAGTTTCTACAATGAGCAGTTCTTC. The whole variable domain, filled in from reference TRBV5-1 and TRBJ2-1, reads KAGVTQTPRYLIKTRGQQVTLSCSPISGHRSVSWYQQTPGQGLQFLFEYFSETQRNKGNFPGRFSGRQFSNSRSEMNVSTLELGDSALYLCASSLGASGSFYNEQFFGPGTRLTVL.

The J gene is TRBJ1-1, the V gene TRBV19; 8 bases fit TRBD1. This CDR3 region has 17 residues. Germline loops: CDR1 LNHDA, CDR2 SQIVND (reference sequence). V was pared by 1 base and J by 5 bases, with 12 bases of the junction left unmatched. The CDR3 here is CASSIVVQGAGKTEAFF. The CDR3 DNA reads as TGTGCCAGTAGTATAGTTGTCCAGGGGGCGGGGAAGACTGAAGCTTTCTTT.